Included here is one T cell receptor beta chain sequence, with context. These data are taken from a study of blood T cell repertoires in COVID-19. Study background: Samples of COVID-19 (acute and convalescent) were obtained from the United States, Italy and Spain.

The Seattle patients joined while their infection was active and were tracked longitudinally afterward. The CDR3 extends over 17 amino acids. Trimming left V 5 bases short and J 0 bases short, with 16 bases between. CDR1 and CDR2 (germline): SEHNR, FQNEAQ (reference sequence). Original handling: Scientists estimated how many nucleated cells there were by amplifying reference gene primers. The protocol was immunoSEQ multiplex PCR, while the TCRdb copy is restricted to in-frame clones and leaves out a portion. The DNA gave D and trimming, while V, J and clone size come from that table. This table has some 520,000 clones, roughly 89% appearing once.

V gene TRBV7-9 combines with J gene TRBJ2-2; D unclear. The clonotype comes from a man aged 18 to 30 with COVID-19, enrolled during active disease. The specimen was peripheral blood. CDR3 sequence: CASSHYGYTANTGELFF. CDR3 in DNA: TGTGCCAGCAGCCACTATGGATACACGGCGAACACCGGGGAGCTGTTTTTT. The full variable domain, with the rest looked up from reference TRBV7-9 and TRBJ2-2, is DTGVSQNPRHKITKRGQNVTFRCDPISEHNRLYWYRQTLGQGPEFLTYFQNEAQLEKSRLLSDRFSAERPKGSFSTLEIQRTEQGDSAMYLCASSHYGYTANTGELFFGEGSRLTVL.